These 21 T cell receptor beta chains originate from one sample sequenced in a study of identifying expanded T cells in peripheral blood (dated by TCRdb to the late 2010s). Libraries were constructed by the immunoSEQ multiplex PCR assay. The clones in this table, taken by TCRdb from immuneACCESS, are in-frame only. Not every clone is retained; where verified, under half of the shortfall comes from an unresolved V gene, and the cause of the rest is unknown. The sample data list about 100,000 clones, and 70% to 90% of these were observed just once. The ten largest clones capture about 18% of the sample. The sample taken for sequencing was blood. The receptors were sampled from a person aged 18 to 69 in good health.

The CDR3 spells CAGGTTGSGANVLTF. CDR3 nucleotide sequence: TGTGCCGGAGGGACGACAGGCTCTGGGGCCAACGTCCTGACTTTC. The chain combines TRBV7-9 with TRBJ2-6, with D perhaps given as TRBD1 or TRBD2 (6 bases each). The CDR3 runs to 15 residues. V shed 11 bases and J shed 0 bases, with 14 bases lying between them. CDR1 and CDR2 from the germline V gene are SEHNR and FQNEAQ (reference sequence).

The chain combines TRBV5-1 with TRBJ2-3; the D gene could be TRBD1 or TRBD2 (5 bases each). Germline values: CDR1 SGHRS, CDR2 YFSETQ. Trimming pared 3 bases from V and 6 bases from J, leaving 11 bases between. This CDR3 comprises 13 residues. CDR3 in DNA: TGCGCCAGCAGCTCGTACGAGGGGGATACGCAGTATTTT. Its translation: CASSSYEGDTQYF.

CDR3 sequence (DNA): TGTGCCAGTAATACTGGGACAGGTGAGACGTACGAGCAGTACTTC. Its translation: CASNTGTGETYEQYF. The rearrangement uses TRBV19 and TRBJ2-7, with 8 bases lining up with TRBD1. V was pared by 7 bases and J by 4 bases, with 12 bases of the junction left unmatched. The CDR3 is 15 residues long. The V gene's germline CDR1 is LNHDA and CDR2 SQIVND (reference sequence). Full variable domain (remainder filled in from reference TRBV19 and TRBJ2-7): DGGITQSPKYLFRKEGQNVTLSCEQNLNHDAMYWYRQDPGQGLRLIYYSQIVNDFQKGDIAEGYSVSREKKESFPLTVTSAQKNPTAFYLCASNTGTGETYEQYFGPGTRLTVT.

Concerning this clone: Within the sample, other DNA sequences also encode this same CDR3. V gene TRBV19 combines with J gene TRBJ2-5, with D possibly matching TRBD2 (5 bases). Trimming shortened V by 2 bases and J by 4 bases, and 11 bases separated the two germline ends. CDR1 is LNHDA, CDR2 SQIVND, per germline (reference sequence). The length of the CDR3 is 14 residues. Here the CDR3 reads CASSIRGRGETQYF. In DNA form, the CDR3 reads TGTGCCAGTAGTATACGAGGGCGCGGAGAGACCCAGTACTTC.

This clone was counted once. This chain links TRBV5-1 with TRBJ1-4, with D perhaps matching TRBD1 (5 bases). Germline-derived CDR1 and CDR2 are SGHRS and YFSETQ. Trimming removed 5 bases at V and 8 bases at J, with 16 bases between. The CDR3 sequence is 14 residues long. The CDR3 nucleotides are TGCGCCAGCAGGGCGGCTGGGGGTTTGGAAAAACTGTTTTTT. Translating it yields CASRAAGGLEKLFF.

This clone was counted once. V and J are TRBV6-5 and TRBJ1-2, with D hard to call. This CDR3 comprises 14 residues. V shed 0 bases and J shed 4 bases, with 9 bases lying between them. Per germline, CDR1 MNHEY and CDR2 SVGAGI. The DNA of the CDR3 is TGTGCCAGCAGTTACTCGAAACAGTTCTATGGCTACACCTTC. This gives the protein CASSYSKQFYGYTF.

Turning to this clone: The sample holds other DNA sequences that translate to the same CDR3. CDR3 sequence: CASSLVSDTQYF. The CDR3, as DNA: TGTGCCAGCAGCTTAGTTTCAGATACGCAGTATTTT. V gene TRBV7-2 combines with J gene TRBJ2-3; D is undetermined. V was clipped by 1 base and J by 4 bases, with 3 bases between them. In germline, CDR1 is SGHTA, CDR2 FQGNSA. This CDR3 has 12 residues.

This clone was detected only a few times. CDR3 residues: CASSSIQDGYTF. The CDR3 coding sequence is TGTGCCAGCAGCTCGATACAGGATGGCTACACCTTC. The chain is built from TRBV7-9 and TRBJ1-2; tentatively, D is TRBD1 (5 bases). CDR3 length: 12 amino acids. Germline V CDR1 and CDR2: SEHNR, FQNEAQ (reference sequence). The V and J ends lost 4 bases and 6 bases respectively, with 9 bases between them.

In its sample, this clone was seen once. The V call is TRBV29-1, the J call TRBJ2-1, with TRBD2 matching over 8 bases. Trimming removed 5 bases from V and 2 bases from J; junction bases left unmatched: 5. Looked up from germline, CDR1 is SQVTM and CDR2 is ANQGSEA. CDR3 size: 14 residues. The DNA of the CDR3 is TGCAGCGTTTTGGGCGGGGGGACCTACAATGAGCAGTTCTTC. Residues: CSVLGGGTYNEQFF.

The chain links TRBV19 to TRBJ2-6; the match to TRBD1 covers 7 bases. Looked up from germline, CDR1 is LNHDA and CDR2 is SQIVND (reference sequence). Germline trimming cut 5 bases from V and 0 bases from J; bases unmatched to any gene: 4. The CDR3 has 16 residues. In DNA form, the CDR3 reads TGTGCCAGTAGTCCAAGACAGGGCTCTGGGGCCAACGTCCTGACTTTC. Protein product: CASSPRQGSGANVLTF.

V is TRBV7-2 and J is TRBJ2-3; 11 positions agree with TRBD2. The CDR3 is made up of 15 amino acids. Germline loops: CDR1 SGHTA, CDR2 FQGNSA. V gave up 4 bases and J gave up 8 bases; unmatched junction bases: 8. The CDR3 DNA reads as TGTGCCAGCAGCTCCCCTAGCGGGGGGAGGAGTACGCAGTATTTT. Translation gives CASSSPSGGRSTQYF.

Here the CDR3 reads CASSRGGGRTDTQYF. As DNA, the CDR3 is TGTGCCAGCAGTCGTGGCGGCGGGCGCACAGATACGCAGTATTTT. The chain couples TRBV28 to TRBJ2-3, with a tentative D call TRBD2 (5 bases). The CDR3 has 15 amino acids. Germline V CDR1 and CDR2: MDHEN, SYDVKM. Trimming stripped 5 bases from V and 1 base from J, with 13 bases between.

The rearrangement uses TRBV11-2 and TRBJ2-5; D is perhaps TRBD2 (6 bases). The CDR3 totals 17 residues. Trimming cost V 2 bases and J 2 bases, with 18 bases left between them. The germline V gene has CDR1 SGHAT and CDR2 FQNNGV. CDR3 residues: CASSLLRGGTFQETQYF. CDR3 in DNA: TGTGCCAGCAGCTTATTACGTGGGGGGACGTTTCAAGAGACCCAGTACTTC.

The J gene is TRBJ1-3, the V gene TRBV11-3; D ambiguous. With 3 bases removed from V and 1 base from J, the gap between germline ends came to 4 bases. Germline-derived CDR1 and CDR2 are SGHNT and YENEEA. CDR3 length: 13 amino acids. The CDR3 here is CASSFQSGNTIYF. CDR3 DNA sequence: TGTGCCAGCAGCTTTCAATCTGGAAACACCATATATTTT.

The rearrangement uses TRBV2 and TRBJ1-5; tentatively, D is TRBD1 (5 bases). Trimming shortened V by 3 bases and J by 3 bases, and 9 bases separated the two germline ends. Germline CDR1 and CDR2: SNHLY and FYNNEI. The CDR3 covers 14 residues. The CDR3 sequence: CASSDRDPNQPQHF. Written as DNA, the CDR3 is TGTGCCAGCAGTGACAGGGACCCCAATCAGCCCCAGCATTTT.

The gene calls are TRBV7-6 and TRBJ2-3; TRBD1 agrees at 9 bases. Trimming took 10 bases from V and 4 from J; bases not matched to a gene: 9. Germline V gives CDR1 SGHVS, CDR2 FNYEAQ. This CDR3 contains 14 residues. The CDR3, as DNA: TGTGCCATAGGGACAGGGCGTTTTGCAGATACGCAGTATTTT. Residues: CAIGTGRFADTQYF.

The chain combines TRBV7-2 with TRBJ1-1; 7 bases align to TRBD1. The junction had 9 bases not matched to a gene; V was cut back by 5 bases and J by 6 bases. The germline V gene has CDR1 SGHTA and CDR2 FQGNSA. The CDR3 has 14 residues. The CDR3: CASSRVQGGAEAFF. The CDR3, as DNA: TGTGCCAGCAGCCGAGTGCAGGGGGGAGCTGAAGCTTTCTTT.

The J gene is TRBJ2-1, the V gene TRBV4-3, with 7 bases fitting TRBD2. The germline gives CDR1 LGHNA, CDR2 YSLEER. With 0 bases clipped from V and 6 bases from J, the junction kept 2 bases outside the gene matches. The CDR3 runs to 14 residues. This CDR3 is CASSQEGGGNEQFF. The CDR3, as DNA: TGCGCCAGCAGCCAAGAGGGCGGGGGCAATGAGCAGTTCTTC.

The chain combines TRBV30 with TRBJ2-1; perhaps TRBD2 as D (5 bases). Trimming stripped 0 bases from V and 7 bases from J, with 13 bases between. Germline V CDR1 and CDR2: GTSNPN, SVGIG (reference sequence). This CDR3 contains 14 residues. Here the CDR3 reads CAWSVLQRRNEQFF. CDR3 nucleotides: TGTGCCTGGAGTGTACTCCAGCGGCGAAATGAGCAGTTCTTC.

The chain couples TRBV15 to TRBJ1-3; TRBD1 matches at 7 bases. This CDR3 contains 13 residues. The J segment lost 4 bases and the V segment lost 7 bases, leaving 4 bases of the junction unmatched. Looked up from germline, CDR1 is LNHNV and CDR2 is YYDKDF (reference sequence). The CDR3 DNA follows: TGTGCCACCAAAGGAGGGGGCGGAAACACCATATATTTT. This codes for CATKGGGGNTIYF.

Of note for this clone: Other DNA variants within this sample encode the same CDR3. V gene TRBV6-5 combines with J gene TRBJ1-2; a possible D gene is TRBD1 (5 bases). This CDR3 spans 12 amino acids. The germline gives CDR1 MNHEY, CDR2 SVGAGI. Deletions cut 2 bases from V and 4 bases from J, with 5 bases between. The CDR3 DNA is TGTGCCAGCAGTTACGGGGGCTATGGCTACACCTTC. This sequence encodes CASSYGGYGYTF.